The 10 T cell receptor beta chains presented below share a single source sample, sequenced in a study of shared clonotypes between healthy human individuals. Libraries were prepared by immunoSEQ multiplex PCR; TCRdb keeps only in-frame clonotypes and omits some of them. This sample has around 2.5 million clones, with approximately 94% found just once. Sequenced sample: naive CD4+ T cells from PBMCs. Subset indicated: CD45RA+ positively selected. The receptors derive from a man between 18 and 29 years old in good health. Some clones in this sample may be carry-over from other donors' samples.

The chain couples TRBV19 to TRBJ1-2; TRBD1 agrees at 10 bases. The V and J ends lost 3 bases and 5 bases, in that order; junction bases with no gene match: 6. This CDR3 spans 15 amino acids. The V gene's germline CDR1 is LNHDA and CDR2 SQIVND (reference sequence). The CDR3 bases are TGTGCCAGTAGTATGGACAGGGGGAAGTGGTATGGCTACACCTTC. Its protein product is CASSMDRGKWYGYTF.

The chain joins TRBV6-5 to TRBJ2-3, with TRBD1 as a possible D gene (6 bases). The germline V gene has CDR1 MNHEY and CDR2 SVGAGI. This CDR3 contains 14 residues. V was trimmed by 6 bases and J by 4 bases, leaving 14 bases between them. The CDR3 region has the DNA TGTGCCAGCAGCCCTCGAGGGGGTCCAGATACGCAGTATTTT. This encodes CASSPRGGPDTQYF.

CDR3 sequence: CASSALGAGAALETQYF. CDR3 nucleotides: TGTGCCAGCAGTGCCCTTGGGGCAGGGGCCGCTTTAGAGACCCAGTACTTC. V and J are TRBV25-1 and TRBJ2-5; tentative D call: TRBD1 (6 bases). V shed 4 bases and J shed 4 bases, with 22 bases lying between them. The germline V gene encodes CDR1 MGHDK and CDR2 SYGVNS. The CDR3 consists of 17 residues.

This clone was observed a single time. The CDR3, as DNA: TGTGCCAGCAATAACTTAGTCCGAAATTGCGTACAGGGGGCAGAAAACGAGCAGTACTTC. Protein product: CASNNLVRNCVQGAENEQYF. The chain combines TRBV6-7 with TRBJ2-7, with TRBD1 matching over 9 bases. TRBV6-7 is designated an ORF whose function remains uncertain. This CDR3 has 20 residues. The junction had 27 bases not matched to a gene; V was cut back by 7 bases and J by 5 bases.

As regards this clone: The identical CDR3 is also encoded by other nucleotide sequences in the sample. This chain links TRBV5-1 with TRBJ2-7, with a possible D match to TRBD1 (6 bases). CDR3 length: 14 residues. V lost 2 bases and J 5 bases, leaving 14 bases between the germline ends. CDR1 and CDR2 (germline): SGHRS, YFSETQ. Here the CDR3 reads CASSLIQGTHEQYF. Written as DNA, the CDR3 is TGCGCCAGCAGCTTAATACAGGGTACCCACGAGCAGTACTTC.

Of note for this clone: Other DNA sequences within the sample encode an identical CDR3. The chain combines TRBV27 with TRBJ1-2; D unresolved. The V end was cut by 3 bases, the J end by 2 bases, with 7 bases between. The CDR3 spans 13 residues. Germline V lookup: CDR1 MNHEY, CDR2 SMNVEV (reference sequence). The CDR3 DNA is TGTGCCAGCAGTTTGGGCCGCAACTATGGCTACACCTTC. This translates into CASSLGRNYGYTF.

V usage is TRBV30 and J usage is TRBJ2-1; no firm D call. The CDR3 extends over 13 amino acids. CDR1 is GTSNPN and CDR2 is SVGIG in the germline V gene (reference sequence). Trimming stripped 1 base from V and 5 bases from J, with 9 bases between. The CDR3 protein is CAWSELPHNEQFF. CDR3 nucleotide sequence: TGTGCCTGGAGTGAACTTCCCCACAATGAGCAGTTCTTC.

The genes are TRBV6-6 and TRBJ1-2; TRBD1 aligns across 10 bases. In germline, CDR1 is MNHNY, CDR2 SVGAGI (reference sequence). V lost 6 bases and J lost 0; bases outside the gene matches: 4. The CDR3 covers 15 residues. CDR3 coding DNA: TGTGCCAGCAGGCCGGACAGGGGGTCTAACTATGGCTACACCTTC. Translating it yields CASRPDRGSNYGYTF.

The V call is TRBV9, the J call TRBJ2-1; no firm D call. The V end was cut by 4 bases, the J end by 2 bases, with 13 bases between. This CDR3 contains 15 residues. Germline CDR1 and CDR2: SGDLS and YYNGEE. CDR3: CASSLRIDPYNEQFF. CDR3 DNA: TGTGCCAGCAGCTTGCGGATCGACCCCTACAATGAGCAGTTCTTC.

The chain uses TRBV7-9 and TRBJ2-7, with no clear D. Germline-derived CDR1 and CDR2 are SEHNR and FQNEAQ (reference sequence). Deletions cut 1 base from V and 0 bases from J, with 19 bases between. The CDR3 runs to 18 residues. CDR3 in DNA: TGTGCCAGCAGCTTAGGCAACAAATTCTCCCGAAGCTCCTACGAGCAGTACTTC. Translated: CASSLGNKFSRSSYEQYF.